These T cell receptor beta chains were read from a single sample in a study of blood T cell repertoires in COVID-19. Only in-frame clones appear in the TCRdb table, and some are missing; sequencing was by immunoSEQ multiplex PCR. The sample records 85,000 to 100,000 clones, about four fifths being singletons. Sequencing was done on a sample of peripheral blood. The receptors originated from an elderly man with COVID-19, enrolled during active disease. CDR3s include the opening cysteine and the closing phenylalanine or tryptophan. Fields, in order: CDR3 DNA, CDR3 protein, V gene, J gene, D gene, clone size. A D gene is named only where the DNA matches it firmly. Clone size, where shown, is once, few, many, or a class for clones that have expanded.

cdr3_nt: TGTGCCAGCACCGACAGGATAGACAACTATGGCTACACCTTC
cdr3_aa: CASTDRIDNYGYTF
v_call: TRBV3-1/TRBV3-2
j_call: TRBJ1-2
d_call: NA
clone_size: NA

cdr3_nt: TGTGCCACCAGTGATTTGCCACCCCGGACAGGGGGTACGTTCTACGAGCAGTACTTC
cdr3_aa: CATSDLPPRTGGTFYEQYF
v_call: TRBV24-1
j_call: TRBJ2-7
d_call: TRBD1
clone_size: NA

cdr3_nt: TGTGCCAGCAGCCCCTGGACAGGGAATAATCAGCCCCAGCATTTT
cdr3_aa: CASSPWTGNNQPQHF
v_call: TRBV7-9
j_call: TRBJ1-5
d_call: TRBD1
clone_size: NA

cdr3_nt: TGTGCCAGTAGTGAGGACAGTCGAAATCAGCCCCAGCATTTT
cdr3_aa: CASSEDSRNQPQHF
v_call: TRBV19
j_call: TRBJ1-5
d_call: NA
clone_size: NA

cdr3_nt: TGTGCCAGCAGTTACGGGGGGAATCTGAACACTGAAGCTTTCTTT
cdr3_aa: CASSYGGNLNTEAFF
v_call: TRBV6-2/TRBV6-3
j_call: TRBJ1-1
d_call: NA
clone_size: NA

cdr3_nt: TGTGCCAGCAGCCAATTGGGGGAAGGGGGAAATGAGCAGTTCTTC
cdr3_aa: CASSQLGEGGNEQFF
v_call: TRBV4-2
j_call: TRBJ2-1
d_call: NA
clone_size: NA

cdr3_nt: TGCAGCGTTGAAGCCCAGGGACAGAGAGGGTTACGGGGGCAGTTCTTC
cdr3_aa: CSVEAQGQRGLRGQFF
v_call: TRBV29-1
j_call: TRBJ2-1
d_call: TRBD1
clone_size: once

cdr3_nt: TGTGCCAGCAGTTTACTACGACTTTGGGGGGTTTCCTACGAGCAGTACTTC
cdr3_aa: CASSLLRLWGVSYEQYF
v_call: TRBV28
j_call: TRBJ2-7
d_call: NA
clone_size: NA

cdr3_nt: TGTGCCAGCCGGGCAGAGGGGGGGACCTTATACTTC
cdr3_aa: CASRAEGGTLYF
v_call: TRBV3-1/TRBV3-2
j_call: TRBJ2-7
d_call: NA
clone_size: NA

cdr3_nt: TGTGCCAGCAGCCCCAATAGTAGAAGGGGCGGGGAGCTGTTTTTT
cdr3_aa: CASSPNSRRGGELFF
v_call: TRBV11-3
j_call: TRBJ2-2
d_call: NA
clone_size: NA

cdr3_nt: TGTGCCAGCAGTGCAAACAGGGGTGAGACCCAGTACTTC
cdr3_aa: CASSANRGETQYF
v_call: TRBV6-4
j_call: TRBJ2-5
d_call: TRBD1
clone_size: NA

cdr3_nt: TGTGCCAGCAGCTGGGCTATGAACACTGAAGCTTTCTTT
cdr3_aa: CASSWAMNTEAFF
v_call: TRBV11-2
j_call: TRBJ1-1
d_call: NA
clone_size: NA

cdr3_nt: TGTGCCAGCAGTTACTCTCTAGCGGCCACCTACAATGAGCAGTTCTTC
cdr3_aa: CASSYSLAATYNEQFF
v_call: TRBV6-2/TRBV6-3
j_call: TRBJ2-1
d_call: TRBD2
clone_size: NA

cdr3_nt: TGTGCCAGCAGCCCAGATCGGGGGGCTGGGTATGGCTACACCTTC
cdr3_aa: CASSPDRGAGYGYTF
v_call: TRBV11-2
j_call: TRBJ1-2
d_call: NA
clone_size: NA

cdr3_nt: TGTGCCAGCAGAAGGACAGGACTGGAGAACACTGAAGCTTTCTTT
cdr3_aa: CASRRTGLENTEAFF
v_call: TRBV2
j_call: TRBJ1-1
d_call: TRBD1
clone_size: NA

cdr3_nt: TGTGCCAGCAGTTACTCCGTGGGGAGCTCCTACAATGAGCAGTTCTTC
cdr3_aa: CASSYSVGSSYNEQFF
v_call: TRBV6-6
j_call: TRBJ2-1
d_call: NA
clone_size: NA

cdr3_nt: TGTGCCAGCAGCTTTAGCGGGAGAGCATCCTACAATGAGCAGTTCTTC
cdr3_aa: CASSFSGRASYNEQFF
v_call: TRBV7-9
j_call: TRBJ2-1
d_call: TRBD2
clone_size: NA

cdr3_nt: TGTGCCAGCAGTTCGACAGGGAATCAGCCCCAGCATTTT
cdr3_aa: CASSSTGNQPQHF
v_call: TRBV12-3/TRBV12-4
j_call: TRBJ1-5
d_call: TRBD1
clone_size: NA

cdr3_nt: TGTGCCAGCAGCTTGTTGGGCAAAACCTACGAGCAGTACTTC
cdr3_aa: CASSLLGKTYEQYF
v_call: TRBV13
j_call: TRBJ2-7
d_call: NA
clone_size: NA

cdr3_nt: TGTGCCAGCCGATACGGTGGGGGGACCGGGGAGCTGTTTTTT
cdr3_aa: CASRYGGGTGELFF
v_call: TRBV27
j_call: TRBJ2-2
d_call: NA
clone_size: NA